Below, 15 T cell receptor beta chains from the same sample are listed, as sequenced in a study of OX40 agonist ivuxolimab in advanced cancers. Library preparation employed the immunoSEQ multiplex PCR assay. TCRdb's version of the immuneACCESS table is confined to in-frame rearrangements and falls short of the full clone set. An unresolved V gene accounts for under half of the shortfall where checked; the remainder is of unknown origin. Recorded for this sample are around 87,000 clones; around 94% of them occurred a single time. Together, the top ten hold over 2.5% of the sample. The specimen comprised CD4+ or CD8+ T cells sorted from blood, sampled in a trial of the OX40 agonist ivuxolimab. The source is an adult with an advanced solid tumor such as melanoma, head and neck, liver or kidney cancer.

The chain carries TRBV14 and TRBJ2-5, with a weak D call TRBD1 (5 bases). V lost 0 bases and J lost 1, with 6 bases in between. Germline V gene sequence: CDR1 SGHDN, CDR2 FVKESK. This CDR3 has 14 amino acids. The CDR3 nucleotides are TGTGCCAGCAGCCAAGAGACAGCCCAAGAGACCCAGTACTTC. Translated: CASSQETAQETQYF.

The chain has TRBV5-6 and TRBJ2-3; 10 positions agree with TRBD2. CDR3 length: 18 residues. Germline V gene sequence: CDR1 SGHDT, CDR2 YYEEEE. V dropped 2 bases and J dropped 1; count of bases not matched to a gene: 10. The CDR3, as DNA: TGTGCCAGCAGCTTAGAGTCTAGCGGGAGACCCGGCACAGATACGCAGTATTTT. Translating gives CASSLESSGRPGTDTQYF.

The CDR3 region is CASSFTGIKEQYF. Here the CDR3 DNA reads TGTGCCAGCAGTTTTACAGGGATAAAGGAGCAGTACTTC. This rearrangement joins TRBV27 to TRBJ2-7, with D perhaps matching TRBD1 (6 bases). V shed 3 bases and J shed 7 bases, with 13 bases lying between them. Germline assignment: CDR1 MNHEY and CDR2 SMNVEV (reference sequence). The CDR3 has 13 residues.

This chain joins TRBV9 and TRBJ2-1; D gene unclear. The CDR3 is 12 amino acids. V was clipped by 4 bases and J by 6 bases, with 8 bases between them. From germline, CDR1 is SGDLS and CDR2 YYNGEE. The CDR3 reads CASSWTPNEQFF. The DNA of the CDR3 is TGTGCCAGCAGCTGGACCCCCAATGAGCAGTTCTTC.

The chain joins TRBV6-6 to TRBJ1-1; D might be TRBD1 (5 bases). The germline CDR1 and CDR2 sequences are MNHNY and SVGAGI (reference sequence). The CDR3 is 12 residues long. Trimming removed 7 bases from V and 5 bases from J, with 11 bases in between. CDR3: CASTLGVTEAFF. In nucleotides, the CDR3 is TGTGCCAGCACTTTAGGGGTGACTGAAGCTTTCTTT.

This clone has a single count. Here the CDR3 reads CASSLTGILATDTQYF. For the CDR3, the DNA is TGTGCCAGCAGTTTAACAGGGATTTTGGCCACAGATACGCAGTATTTT. The chain carries TRBV6-5 and TRBJ2-3, with a weak D call TRBD1 (6 bases). CDR3 length: 16 amino acids. Between the trimmed V and J ends, which lost 4 bases and 2 bases, there was a span of 16 bases. Per the germline V gene, CDR1 is MNHEY and CDR2 is SVGAGI.

The genes are TRBV7-3 and TRBJ2-1; 8 positions agree with TRBD2. The V gene's germline CDR1 is SGHTA and CDR2 FQGTGA. V lost 4 bases and J lost 5; bases outside the gene matches: 10. The CDR3 loop spans 16 amino acids. CDR3 in amino acids: CASSSYSGVLDNEQFF. In nucleotides, the CDR3 is TGTGCCAGCAGCTCTTATAGCGGGGTGCTGGACAATGAGCAGTTCTTC.

A single count supports this clone. This chain uses TRBV5-8 with TRBJ2-7; 7 nucleotides match TRBD1. V gave up 4 bases and J gave up 3 bases; unmatched junction bases: 10. Germline V gene data show CDR1 as SGHTS and CDR2 as YDEGEE. The length of the CDR3 is 15 residues. The CDR3 loop is CASSPTTGLSYEQYF. The CDR3 DNA is TGTGCCAGCAGCCCGACGACAGGGTTGAGCTACGAGCAGTACTTC.

The chain recombines TRBV29-1 with TRBJ1-2; 7 bases fit TRBD1. CDR3 size: 12 residues. The V segment lost 8 bases and the J segment 3 bases; nucleotides outside the gene matches: 6. Germline assignment: CDR1 SQVTM and CDR2 ANQGSEA. The CDR3 nucleotides read TGCAGCTCGAATACAGGGGACTATGGCTACACCTTC. Encoded protein: CSSNTGDYGYTF.

The V and J genes are TRBV14 and TRBJ2-1, with D uncertain. Germline assignment: CDR1 SGHDN and CDR2 FVKESK. This CDR3 region has 13 residues. Trimming shortened V by 1 base and J by 4 bases, and 5 bases separated the two germline ends. The CDR3 reads CASSQVLYNEQFF. The CDR3 DNA reads TGTGCCAGCAGCCAAGTCCTATACAATGAGCAGTTCTTC.

This sequence joins TRBV7-2 and TRBJ2-7; no firm D call. V lost 1 base to trimming and J lost 4 bases, with 14 bases between them. CDR3 length: 15 amino acids. The germline gives CDR1 SGHTA, CDR2 FQGNSA. This CDR3 is CASSLVGRVDYEQYF. The CDR3 DNA reads TGTGCCAGCAGCTTAGTCGGAAGGGTTGATTACGAGCAGTACTTC.

V gene TRBV27 combines with J gene TRBJ2-7; D possibly corresponds to TRBD1 (6 bases). The CDR3 sequence is 13 residues long. V shed 6 bases and J shed 0 bases, with 9 bases lying between them. CDR1 MNHEY and CDR2 SMNVEV come from the germline V gene (reference sequence). CDR3 amino acids: CASSRQASYEQYF. CDR3 DNA: TGTGCCAGCAGCCGACAGGCCTCCTACGAGCAGTACTTC.

The chain carries TRBV4-1 and TRBJ1-2, with TRBD1 matching over 9 bases. CDR3 length: 16 amino acids. Germline CDR1 is MGHRA and CDR2 is YSYEKL. Unmatched junction bases numbered 10, after V lost 2 bases and J lost 6 bases. CDR3 coding DNA: TGCGCCAGCAGCCAACTCTCGGACAGGGGCTATGATGGCTACACCTTC. The encoded protein is CASSQLSDRGYDGYTF.

The chain links TRBV6-5 to TRBJ2-3; D not resolved. There are 11 residues in the CDR3. Trimming took off 2 bases at V and 7 bases at J, with 4 bases between the two ends. Germline V lookup: CDR1 MNHEY, CDR2 SVGAGI. The CDR3 DNA reads TGTGCCAGCAGTTACGACTATACGCAGTATTTT. Residues: CASSYDYTQYF.

The rearrangement joins TRBV9 to TRBJ2-5; 8 bases agree with TRBD2. J lost 2 bases, V lost 3 bases, and 6 bases had no gene match. The CDR3 is 15 amino acids. Germline CDR1 is SGDLS and CDR2 is YYNGEE. CDR3 DNA: TGTGCCAGCAGCGAAGCGGGGGCGCCACAAGAGACCCAGTACTTC. Translation: CASSEAGAPQETQYF.